This T cell receptor beta chain stems from a study of CD8 T cells in ankylosing spondylitis. This clonotype was seen repeatedly, ten times or more. The junction departs from germline at one end; a sequencing error may be responsible. TCRdb reprocessed the 5' RACE reads via MiXCR and lists one record per CDR3 protein. The sample has 200,000 to 300,000 distinct CDR3 sequences, under 8.5% seen once. Germline CDR1 is SSHAT and CDR2 is FNYEAQ (reference sequence). There are 15 residues in the CDR3. The sequenced sample consisted of blood, either unsorted or a sorted T cell fraction (not recorded which). The sequence came from a female donor with ankylosing spondylitis or in good health (not recorded which). This chain links TRBV7-7 with TRBJ2-3; TRBD2 might be the D (6 bases). The CDR3 DNA sequence: TGTGCTAGCAGCTCCGGGGGTTCCTCCACAGATACGCAGTATTTT. It translates to CASSSGGSSTDTQYF.